This is a list of T cell receptor beta chains from one sample in a study of T cell repertoires in cytomegalovirus infection. TCRdb itself ran the reads through MiXCR, one entry per CDR3 protein. This sample carries 400,000 or so distinct CDR3 sequences, about a third of them seen once, and the ten largest clones take around 13%. The specimen sequenced was PBMCs. The origin of the receptors is a human donor in good health (CMV status not recorded). Some clones in this sample may be carry-over from other donors' samples. Both conserved end residues are part of each CDR3. The order of the fields is D gene, clone size, J gene, V gene, CDR3 DNA, CDR3 protein. The D gene is left open where the match is weak. Size is omitted from some rows. Given values are once, few, many or a class for expanded clones.

>TRBD1|many|TRBJ2-7|TRBV7-6
TGTGCCAGCAGCTTAAGGGGACCCGGGGACAGGGGACCTGACGAGCAGTACTTC
CASSLRGPGDRGPDEQYF
>-|-|TRBJ2-1|TRBV6-2/TRBV6-3
TGTGCCAGCAGGCCCCCCCCCGGGACGGATTACAATGAGCAGTTCTTC
CASRPPPGTDYNEQFF
>TRBD2|few|TRBJ2-7|TRBV7-2
TGTGCCAGCAGCTCCCGGGGGGGGGTCCCCTACGAGCAGTACTTC
CASSSRGGVPYEQYF
>TRBD1|many|TRBJ1-5|TRBV5-5
TGTGCCAGCAGCTCCCTACCCCGACAGGGGCTGGGTAGTAGCAATCAGCCCCAGCATTTT
CASSSLPRQGLGSSNQPQHF
>-|many|TRBJ1-2|TRBV7-2
TGTGCCAGCAGCTTAGGACGGACCTATGGCTACACCTTC
CASSLGRTYGYTF
>-|few|TRBJ2-2|TRBV19
TGTGCCAGTAGTATAGTAGGGTCCGCGAACACCGGGGAGCTGTTTTTT
CASSIVGSANTGELFF
>TRBD1|-|TRBJ2-7|TRBV27
TGTGCCAGCAGTTACGCCTACAGGGGCGAGCAGTACTTC
CASSYAYRGEQYF
>-|-|TRBJ1-4|TRBV20-1
TGCAGTGCACTAGTAGGGGAAAAACTGTTTTTT
CSALVGEKLFF
>TRBD2|-|TRBJ2-7|TRBV6-2/TRBV6-3
TGTGCCAGCAGCCCCGGGACTAGAGGCTACGAGCAGTACTTC
CASSPGTRGYEQYF
>-|many|TRBJ1-3|TRBV7-6
TGTGCCATTCTAAGGGGGGTTCAGCTTCTGGCCCTCTCTGGAAACACCATATATTTT
CAILRGVQLLALSGNTIYF
>TRBD2|many|TRBJ2-5|TRBV12-3/TRBV12-4
TGTGCCAGCAGACAAGCGGGGCTCGCGGGAGGTGTCTACTTC
CASRQAGLAGGVYF
>-|few|TRBJ1-1|TRBV3-1
TGTGCCAGCAGCCAATTTCTTTCGGGCAGGACGAACACTGAAGCTTTCTTT
CASSQFLSGRTNTEAFF
>-|few|TRBJ1-4|TRBV19
TGTGCCAGTAGTATTTGGATCACCCGGGGTGAAAAACTGTTTTTT
CASSIWITRGEKLFF
>TRBD1|-|TRBJ2-5|TRBV6-6
TGTGCCAGCAGTGAGGGACAGGGGGGAGAGACCCAGTACTTC
CASSEGQGGETQYF
>-|-|TRBJ1-1|TRBV29-1
TGCAGCGTTGTTCGGCGGTTGAACACTGAAGCTTTCTTT
CSVVRRLNTEAFF
>-|few|TRBJ1-4|TRBV5-8
TGTGCCAGCAGCTTGGCCCTTGGCCTATCTGTCGCTGAAAAACTGTTTTTT
CASSLALGLSVAEKLFF
>TRBD1|few|TRBJ2-1|TRBV6-6
TGTGCCAGCAGGGACAGGGGGCACATCGGTGAGCAGTTCTTC
CASRDRGHIGEQFF
>-|many|TRBJ1-5|TRBV28
TGTGCCAGCAGGCGGTCTAGCAATCAGCCCCAGCATTTT
CASRRSSNQPQHF
>-|few|TRBJ1-5|TRBV5-3
TGTGCCAGCAGCTTGGAACCCAATCAGCCCCAGCATTTT
CASSLEPNQPQHF
>TRBD1|-|TRBJ1-1|TRBV6-1
TGTGCCAGCAGTGGGTCAGGGGGCTCGAGGTGGAACACTGAAGCTTTCTTT
CASSGSGGSRWNTEAFF
>-|-|TRBJ2-7|TRBV7-2
TGTGCCAGCAGCTCTTGGTCCGAGCAGTACTTC
CASSSWSEQYF
>TRBD1|-|TRBJ2-7|TRBV11-2
TGTGCCAGCAGCTTCACGTATTCCGGGACAGGGGCTTACGAGCAGTACTTC
CASSFTYSGTGAYEQYF
>TRBD1|many|TRBJ2-5|TRBV28
TGTGCCAGCAGTTTCGAGACAGGGCGCCAAGGAGGAGAGACCCAGTACTTC
CASSFETGRQGGETQYF
>-|many|TRBJ2-3|TRBV12-3/TRBV12-4
TGTGCCAGCAGTTTCGGAGCGTCAAGCACAGATACGCAGTATTTT
CASSFGASSTDTQYF
>TRBD2|once|TRBJ2-1|TRBV18
TGTGCCAGCTCCCCTCCCACTAGCGGGGGGAACAATGAGCAGTTCTTC
CASSPPTSGGNNEQFF
>-|few|TRBJ2-5|TRBV19
TGTGCCAGTAGTATGCGACAGGCTGAAGAGACCCAGTACTTC
CASSMRQAEETQYF
>TRBD2|many|TRBJ2-7|TRBV7-2
TGTGCCAGCAGCTTAGGGGGGACTAGCGGGGGCTACGAGCAGTACTTC
CASSLGGTSGGYEQYF
>-|few|TRBJ2-4|TRBV20-1
TGCAGTGCTAGGCTTGGACAGCTCGGAAAAAACATTCAGTACTTC
CSARLGQLGKNIQYF
>TRBD1|-|TRBJ2-5|TRBV10-3
TGTGCCACCGCCCAGGGACAGCAAGAGACCCAGTACTTC
CATAQGQQETQYF
>TRBD1|many|TRBJ2-3|TRBV7-8
TGTGCCAGCAGCTTAGAAGGGACAGGTCTTAGCACAGATACGCAGTATTTT
CASSLEGTGLSTDTQYF
>-|many|TRBJ1-1|TRBV7-2
TGTGCCAGCAGCTTAATGTTAACGGGGGCGAACACTGAAGCTTTCTTT
CASSLMLTGANTEAFF
>TRBD1|-|TRBJ1-2|TRBV29-1
TGCAGCGTTTGGGGACAGGAACCTAACTATGGCTACACCTTC
CSVWGQEPNYGYTF
>-|-|TRBJ2-5|TRBV12-3/TRBV12-4
TGTGCCAGCAGTTTATTCAGGGTGGAGACCCAGTACTTC
CASSLFRVETQYF
>-|many|TRBJ1-1|TRBV7-9
TGTGCCAGCAGCTGGACCCCTTCGGGACTGAGTGGCATGAACACTGAAGCTTTCTTT
CASSWTPSGLSGMNTEAFF
>-|once|TRBJ2-7|TRBV11-1
TGTGCCAGCAGCTTACTATTCGGCCTAGCAGACGAGCAGTACTTC
CASSLLFGLADEQYF
>-|few|TRBJ2-2|TRBV15
TGTGCCACCAGCAGGGGGGGCACAGGTGGGGAGCTGTTTTTT
CATSRGGTGGELFF
>-|-|TRBJ2-7|TRBV28
TGTGCCAGCAGTTTATGGGTACAGGGCACAATCTACGAGCAGTACTTC
CASSLWVQGTIYEQYF
>TRBD2|-|TRBJ2-5|TRBV7-9
TGTGCCAGCAGCTTAGGCCCGTCTCTAGCGGATCAAGAGACCCAGTACTTC
CASSLGPSLADQETQYF
>TRBD1|once|TRBJ1-5|TRBV7-6
TGTGCCAGCAGCTTAATCAGGGACAGGGGGCGTAGCAATCAGCCCCAGCATTTT
CASSLIRDRGRSNQPQHF
>TRBD2|-|TRBJ2-3|TRBV6-6
TGTGCCAGCAGTTACGGGGCTAGCGGGGGCTGGGGGGATACGCAGTATTTT
CASSYGASGGWGDTQYF
>TRBD1|-|TRBJ2-7|TRBV28
TGTGCCAGCAGCCCTACCGGGACAGGATACTACGATCAGTACTTC
CASSPTGTGYYDQYF
>TRBD1|-|TRBJ1-5|TRBV6-5
TGTGCCAGCAGAGGACAGGGCGGCAATCAGCCCCAGCATTTT
CASRGQGGNQPQHF
>-|few|TRBJ2-1|TRBV27
TGTGCCAGCAGTTCGTACAGGCTAATGCTCTCCAATGAGCAGTTCTTC
CASSSYRLMLSNEQFF
>-|-|TRBJ2-1|TRBV6-2/TRBV6-3
TGTGCCAGCAGCCCTAGCCCCCGGACTTCCTACAATGAGCAGTTCTTC
CASSPSPRTSYNEQFF
>-|few|TRBJ2-7|TRBV19
TGTGCCAGTGAAGGCGCTAGTGGCGAGCAGTACTTC
CASEGASGEQYF
>-|-|TRBJ1-6|TRBV5-1
TGCGCCAGCAGCCAAGCAGGCGGCATCTCCTATAATTCACCCCTCCACTTT
CASSQAGGISYNSPLHF
>-|many|TRBJ2-3|TRBV7-2
TGTGCCAGCAGCTTTGACGGCAGGGACACAGATACGCAGTATTTT
CASSFDGRDTDTQYF
>TRBD1|few|TRBJ2-4|TRBV5-4
TGTGCCAGCAGCCAGACAGGGACCAAAAACATTCAGTACTTC
CASSQTGTKNIQYF
>-|-|TRBJ1-5|TRBV20-1
TGCAGTGCTAGTCAGCGGGGAAATCAGCCCCAGCATTTT
CSASQRGNQPQHF
>-|-|TRBJ2-7|TRBV6-5
TGTGCCAGCAGTTACGACGACCGACGGGCGGGCGGGCAGTACTTC
CASSYDDRRAGGQYF
>TRBD2|-|TRBJ2-5|TRBV6-1
TGTGCCAGCAGTGATCCGGGACTAGCGGGGGAGACCCAGTACTTC
CASSDPGLAGETQYF
>-|few|TRBJ1-5|TRBV6-1
TGTGCCAGCAGTACTTTCTTTAGCAATCAGCCCCAGCATTTT
CASSTFFSNQPQHF
>TRBD1|few|TRBJ2-7|TRBV7-6
TGTGCCAGCAGCTCACTGAGGGGGCAGTACGAGCAGTACTTC
CASSSLRGQYEQYF
>-|many|TRBJ1-6|TRBV7-8
TGTGCCAGCAGCTTAGACCCGTATAATTCACCCCTCCACTTT
CASSLDPYNSPLHF
>-|many|TRBJ1-1|TRBV6-1
TGTGCCAGCACCCCCGGGACAACCAACACTGAAGCTTTCTTT
CASTPGTTNTEAFF